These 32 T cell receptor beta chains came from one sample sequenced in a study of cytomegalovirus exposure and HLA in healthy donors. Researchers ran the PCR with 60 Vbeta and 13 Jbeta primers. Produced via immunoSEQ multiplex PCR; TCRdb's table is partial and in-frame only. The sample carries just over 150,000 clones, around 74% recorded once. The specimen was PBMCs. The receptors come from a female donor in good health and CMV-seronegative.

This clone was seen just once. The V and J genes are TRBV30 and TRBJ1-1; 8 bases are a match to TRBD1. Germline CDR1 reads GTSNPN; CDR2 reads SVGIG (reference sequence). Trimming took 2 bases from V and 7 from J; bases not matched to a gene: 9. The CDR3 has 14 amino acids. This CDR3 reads CAWSRHRGWVEAFF. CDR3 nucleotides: TGTGCCTGGAGTAGGCACAGGGGGTGGGTTGAAGCTTTCTTT.

The CDR3 here is CASSFRGEDTEAFF. Here the CDR3 DNA reads TGTGCCAGCAGCTTTCGGGGGGAGGACACTGAAGCTTTCTTT. The chain joins TRBV7-9 to TRBJ1-1; perhaps TRBD1 as D (5 bases). The V end lost 3 bases, the J end lost 3 bases, and 11 bases lay between the germline ends. The germline V gene encodes CDR1 SEHNR and CDR2 FQNEAQ (reference sequence). The CDR3 is 14 amino acids.

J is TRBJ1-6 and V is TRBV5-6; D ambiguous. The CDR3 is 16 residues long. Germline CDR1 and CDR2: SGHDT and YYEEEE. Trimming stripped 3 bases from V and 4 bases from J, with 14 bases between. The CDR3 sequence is CASSSTFGEYNSPLHF. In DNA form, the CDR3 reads TGTGCCAGCAGCTCGACATTCGGGGAATATAATTCACCCCTCCACTTT.

Here the CDR3 DNA reads TGTGCCAGCAGCCAAGATGCGACAGGGACACATGAAAAACTGTTTTTT. Its translation: CASSQDATGTHEKLFF. This chain connects TRBV4-2 to TRBJ1-4, with 7 bases that match TRBD1. The CDR3 has 16 residues. Unmatched junction bases numbered 7, after V lost 0 bases and J lost 6 bases. CDR1 is LGHNA, CDR2 YNFKEQ, per germline.

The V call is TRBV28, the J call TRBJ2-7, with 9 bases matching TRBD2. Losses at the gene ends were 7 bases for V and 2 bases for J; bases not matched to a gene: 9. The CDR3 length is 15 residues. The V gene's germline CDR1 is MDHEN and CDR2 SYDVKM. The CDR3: CASTAAGGWTYEQYF. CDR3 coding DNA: TGTGCCAGCACCGCAGCGGGGGGATGGACCTACGAGCAGTACTTC.

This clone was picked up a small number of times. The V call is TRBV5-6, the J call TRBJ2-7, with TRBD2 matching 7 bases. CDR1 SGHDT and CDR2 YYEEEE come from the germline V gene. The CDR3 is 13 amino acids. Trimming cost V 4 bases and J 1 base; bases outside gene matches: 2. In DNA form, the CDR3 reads TGTGCCAGCAGCGAGGGACTATCCTACGAGCAGTACTTC. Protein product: CASSEGLSYEQYF.

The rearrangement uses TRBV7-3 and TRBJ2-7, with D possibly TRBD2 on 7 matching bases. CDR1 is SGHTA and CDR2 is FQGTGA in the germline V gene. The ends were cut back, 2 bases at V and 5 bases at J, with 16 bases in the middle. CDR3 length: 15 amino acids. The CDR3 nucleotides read TGTGCCAGCAGCTTAGGGAGGGGGGGGCAGGACGAGCAGTACTTC. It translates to CASSLGRGGQDEQYF. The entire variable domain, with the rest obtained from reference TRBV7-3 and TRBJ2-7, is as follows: GAGVSQTPSNKVTEKGKYVELRCDPISGHTALYWYRQSLGQGPEFLIYFQGTGAADDSGLPNDRFFAVRPEGSVSTLKIQRTERGDSAVYLCASSLGRGGQDEQYFGPGTRLTVT.

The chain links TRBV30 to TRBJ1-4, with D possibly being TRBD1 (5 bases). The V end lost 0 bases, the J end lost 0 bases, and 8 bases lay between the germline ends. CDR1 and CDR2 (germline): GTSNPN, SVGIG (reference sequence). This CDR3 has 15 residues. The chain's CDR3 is CAWSVAGATNEKLFF. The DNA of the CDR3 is TGTGCCTGGAGTGTAGCGGGGGCAACTAATGAAAAACTGTTTTTT. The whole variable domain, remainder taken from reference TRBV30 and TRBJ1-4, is SQTIHQWPATLVQPVGSPLSLECTVEGTSNPNLYWYRQAAGRGLQLLFYSVGIGQISSEVPQNLSASRPQDRQFILSSKKLLLSDSGFYLCAWSVAGATNEKLFFGSGTQLSVL.

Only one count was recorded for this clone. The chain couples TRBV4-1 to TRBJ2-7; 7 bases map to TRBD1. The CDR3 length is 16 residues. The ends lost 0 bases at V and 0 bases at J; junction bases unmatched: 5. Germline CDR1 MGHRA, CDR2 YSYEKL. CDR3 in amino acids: CASSQDQRDSSYEQYF. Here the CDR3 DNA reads TGCGCCAGCAGCCAAGATCAAAGGGACAGCTCCTACGAGCAGTACTTC.

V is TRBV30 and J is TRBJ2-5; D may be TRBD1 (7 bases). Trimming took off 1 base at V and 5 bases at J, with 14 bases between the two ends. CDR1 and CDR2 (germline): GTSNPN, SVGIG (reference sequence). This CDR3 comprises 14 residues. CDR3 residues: CAWSAPRGAETQYF. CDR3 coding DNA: TGTGCCTGGAGTGCCCCCAGGGGGGCCGAGACCCAGTACTTC.

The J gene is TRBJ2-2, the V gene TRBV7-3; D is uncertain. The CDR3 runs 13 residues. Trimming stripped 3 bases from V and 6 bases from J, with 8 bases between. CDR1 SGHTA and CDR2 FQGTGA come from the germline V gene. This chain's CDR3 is CASSFLVAGELFF. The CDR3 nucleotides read TGTGCCAGCAGCTTCCTAGTAGCCGGGGAGCTGTTTTTT.

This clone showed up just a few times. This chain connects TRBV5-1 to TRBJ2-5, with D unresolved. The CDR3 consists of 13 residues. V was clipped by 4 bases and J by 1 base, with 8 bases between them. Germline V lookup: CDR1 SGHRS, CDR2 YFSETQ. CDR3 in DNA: TGCGCCAGCAGCCTAGAGCCCCAAGAGACCCAGTACTTC. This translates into CASSLEPQETQYF.

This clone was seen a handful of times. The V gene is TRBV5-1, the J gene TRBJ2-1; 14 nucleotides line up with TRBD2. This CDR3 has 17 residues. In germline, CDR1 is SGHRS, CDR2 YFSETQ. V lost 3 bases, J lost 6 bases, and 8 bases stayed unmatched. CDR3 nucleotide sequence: TGCGCCAGCAGCTCCGGATCGGGGACTAGCGGGAGCAATGAGCAGTTCTTC. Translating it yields CASSSGSGTSGSNEQFF.

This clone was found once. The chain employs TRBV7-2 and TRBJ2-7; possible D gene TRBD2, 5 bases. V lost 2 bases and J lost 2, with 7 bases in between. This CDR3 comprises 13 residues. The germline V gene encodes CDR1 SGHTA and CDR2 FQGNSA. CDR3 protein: CASSLRGTYEQYF. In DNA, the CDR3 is TGTGCCAGCAGCTTACGGGGTACCTACGAGCAGTACTTC.

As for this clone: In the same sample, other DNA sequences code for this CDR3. The CDR3 reads CASSVDRGSYNEQFF. CDR3 DNA sequence: TGTGCCAGCAGCGTAGACAGGGGGTCCTACAATGAGCAGTTCTTC. The gene calls are TRBV9 and TRBJ2-1; 8 bases are shared with TRBD1. Looked up from germline, CDR1 is SGDLS and CDR2 is YYNGEE. This CDR3 region has 15 residues. Trimming removed 0 bases from V and 1 base from J; junction bases left unmatched: 0.

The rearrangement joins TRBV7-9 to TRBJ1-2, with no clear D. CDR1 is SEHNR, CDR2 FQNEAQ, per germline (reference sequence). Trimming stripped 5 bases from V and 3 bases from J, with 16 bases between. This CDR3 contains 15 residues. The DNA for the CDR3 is TGTGCCAGCAGCCATGCCGTAGAGGGCCACTATGGCTACACCTTC. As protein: CASSHAVEGHYGYTF.

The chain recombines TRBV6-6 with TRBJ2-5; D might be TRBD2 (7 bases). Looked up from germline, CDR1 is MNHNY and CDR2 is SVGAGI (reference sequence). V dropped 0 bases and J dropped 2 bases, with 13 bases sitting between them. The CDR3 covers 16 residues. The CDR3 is CASSYSQGGEQETQYF. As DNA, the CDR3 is TGTGCCAGCAGTTACTCACAGGGAGGGGAACAAGAGACCCAGTACTTC.

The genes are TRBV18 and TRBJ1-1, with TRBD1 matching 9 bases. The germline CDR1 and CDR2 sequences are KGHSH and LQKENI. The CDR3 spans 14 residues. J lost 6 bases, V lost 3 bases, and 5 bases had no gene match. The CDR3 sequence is CASSPGTGLAEAFF. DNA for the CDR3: TGTGCCAGCTCACCCGGGACAGGGCTGGCTGAAGCTTTCTTT.

The CDR3 here is CASSPPLQGNTEAFF. Here the CDR3 DNA reads TGTGCCAGCTCACCACCGTTGCAGGGGAACACTGAAGCTTTCTTT. V is TRBV18 and J is TRBJ1-1; perhaps TRBD1 as D (5 bases). Trimming took off 0 bases at V and 1 base at J, with 9 bases between the two ends. CDR1 and CDR2 (germline): KGHSH, LQKENI. The CDR3 covers 15 residues.

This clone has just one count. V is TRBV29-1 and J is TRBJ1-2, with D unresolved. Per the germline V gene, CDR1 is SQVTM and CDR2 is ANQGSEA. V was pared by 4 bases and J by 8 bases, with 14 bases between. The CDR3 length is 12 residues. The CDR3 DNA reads TGCAGCGTTGTGACGGGGTTCGAAGGCTACACCTTC. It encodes CSVVTGFEGYTF.

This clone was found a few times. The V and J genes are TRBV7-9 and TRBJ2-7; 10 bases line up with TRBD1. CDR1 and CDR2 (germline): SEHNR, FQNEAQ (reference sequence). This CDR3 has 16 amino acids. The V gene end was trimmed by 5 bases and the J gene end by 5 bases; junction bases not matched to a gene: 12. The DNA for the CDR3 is TGTGCCAGCAGCCCCGTCTGGGACAGGGGATCCCACGAGCAGTACTTC. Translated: CASSPVWDRGSHEQYF.

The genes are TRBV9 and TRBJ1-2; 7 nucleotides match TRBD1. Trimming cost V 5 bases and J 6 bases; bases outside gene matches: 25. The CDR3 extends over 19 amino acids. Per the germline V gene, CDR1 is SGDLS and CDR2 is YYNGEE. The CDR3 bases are TGTGCCAGCAGACCATCTCTACCCGCGGTAACAGGGGAGAGGGATGGCTACACCTTC. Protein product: CASRPSLPAVTGERDGYTF.

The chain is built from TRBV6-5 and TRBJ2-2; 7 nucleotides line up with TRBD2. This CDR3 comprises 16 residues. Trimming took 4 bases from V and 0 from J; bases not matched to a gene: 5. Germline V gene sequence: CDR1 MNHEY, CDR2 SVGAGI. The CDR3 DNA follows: TGTGCCAGCAGTTTCGGACTAGTCGCGAACACCGGGGAGCTGTTTTTT. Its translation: CASSFGLVANTGELFF.

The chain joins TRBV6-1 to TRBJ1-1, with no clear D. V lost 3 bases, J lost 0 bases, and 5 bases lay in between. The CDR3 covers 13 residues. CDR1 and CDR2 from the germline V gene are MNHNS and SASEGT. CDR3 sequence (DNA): TGTGCCAGCAGTGACTGGCTGAACACTGAAGCTTTCTTT. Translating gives CASSDWLNTEAFF.

CDR3 sequence reads: CASSPRGNNEQFF. CDR3 DNA sequence: TGTGCCAGCAGCCCCCGAGGAAACAATGAGCAGTTCTTC. This chain connects TRBV9 to TRBJ2-1, with D uncertain. This CDR3 is built from 13 residues. Trimming pared 4 bases from V and 5 bases from J, leaving 10 bases between. CDR1 and CDR2 from the germline V gene are SGDLS and YYNGEE.

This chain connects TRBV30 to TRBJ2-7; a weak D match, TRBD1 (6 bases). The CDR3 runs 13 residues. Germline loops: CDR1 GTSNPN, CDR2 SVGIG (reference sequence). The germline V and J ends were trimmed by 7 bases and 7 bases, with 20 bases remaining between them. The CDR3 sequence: CASSGVASGEQYF. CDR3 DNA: TGTGCCTCCTCAGGGGTAGCCTCTGGGGAGCAGTACTTC.

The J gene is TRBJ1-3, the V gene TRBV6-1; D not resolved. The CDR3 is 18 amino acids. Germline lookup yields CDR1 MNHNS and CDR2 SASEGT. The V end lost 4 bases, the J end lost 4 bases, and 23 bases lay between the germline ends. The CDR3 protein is CASSVLQPQSSSGNTIYF. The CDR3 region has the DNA TGTGCCAGCAGTGTCTTACAGCCCCAAAGCTCTTCAGGAAACACCATATATTTT.

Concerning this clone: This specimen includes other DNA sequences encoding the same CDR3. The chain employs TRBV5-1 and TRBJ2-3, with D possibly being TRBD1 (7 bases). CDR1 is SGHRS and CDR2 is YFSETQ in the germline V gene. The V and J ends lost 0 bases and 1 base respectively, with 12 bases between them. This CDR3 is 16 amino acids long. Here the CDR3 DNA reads TGCGCCAGCAGCTTGGATGGCAGGGGGGGCACAGATACGCAGTATTTT. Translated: CASSLDGRGGTDTQYF.

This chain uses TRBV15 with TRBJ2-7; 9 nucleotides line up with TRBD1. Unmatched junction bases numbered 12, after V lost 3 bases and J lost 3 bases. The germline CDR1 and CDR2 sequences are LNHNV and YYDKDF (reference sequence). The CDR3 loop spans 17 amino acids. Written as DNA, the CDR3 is TGTGCCACCAGCAGGATACCCCGGACAGGGGTACTCTACGAGCAGTACTTC. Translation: CATSRIPRTGVLYEQYF.

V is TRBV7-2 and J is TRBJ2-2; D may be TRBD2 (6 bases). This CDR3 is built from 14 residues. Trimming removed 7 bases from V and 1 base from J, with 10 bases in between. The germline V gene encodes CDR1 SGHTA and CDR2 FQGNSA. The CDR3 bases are TGTGCCAGCACCGGGACTTTGAACACCGGGGAGCTGTTTTTT. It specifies CASTGTLNTGELFF.

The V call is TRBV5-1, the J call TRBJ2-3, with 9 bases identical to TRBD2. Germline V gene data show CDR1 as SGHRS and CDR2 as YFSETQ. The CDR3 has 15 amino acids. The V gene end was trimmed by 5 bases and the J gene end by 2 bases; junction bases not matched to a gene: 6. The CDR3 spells CASSFSGGITDTQYF. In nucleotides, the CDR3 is TGCGCCAGCAGTTTTAGCGGGGGAATCACAGATACGCAGTATTTT.

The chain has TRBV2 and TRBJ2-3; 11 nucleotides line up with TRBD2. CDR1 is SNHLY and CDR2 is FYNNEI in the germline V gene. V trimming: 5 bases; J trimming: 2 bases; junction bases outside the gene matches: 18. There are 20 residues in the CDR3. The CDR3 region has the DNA TGTGCCAGCAGTCCTCGACAGTCTAGCGGGAGGCACGTAATCACAGATACGCAGTATTTT. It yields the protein CASSPRQSSGRHVITDTQYF.